The 9 T cell receptor beta chains listed next were all sequenced from one sample in a study of T cell repertoires in cytomegalovirus infection. TCRdb ran MiXCR on the reads and lists one entry per CDR3 protein. The profile covers 700,000 to 950,000 distinct CDR3 sequences, with roughly 33% appearing a single time and 12% taken by the ten largest. Their recognized antigens are unknown. This specimen was cultured CD8+ T cells from PBMCs, taken from culture after CMV antigen stimulation. The receptors derive from a human donor in good health (CMV status not recorded). Some clones in this sample may be carry-over from other donors' samples.

This clonotype was seen a few times. The genes are TRBV5-1 and TRBJ1-1; D unclear. The CDR3 extends over 15 amino acids. The ends were cut back, 0 bases at V and 0 bases at J, with 9 bases in the middle. Per germline, CDR1 SGHRS and CDR2 YFSETQ. CDR3 DNA sequence: TGCGCCAGCAGCTTGGGAGAGTACCTGAACACTGAAGCTTTCTTT. Its protein is CASSLGEYLNTEAFF.

This clonotype was counted only a few times. This chain links TRBV6-2 or TRBV6-3 with TRBJ2-2, with D hard to call. V was trimmed by 7 bases and J by 6 bases, leaving 15 bases between them. The CDR3 is 14 amino acids. CDR1 MNHEY and CDR2 SVGEGT come from the germline V gene. CDR3 DNA: TGTGCCAGCATCCAAGAAGGGTATGCCGGGGAGCTGTTTTTT. This translates into CASIQEGYAGELFF.

At least ten counts were recorded for this clonotype. This chain links TRBV7-8 with TRBJ1-5; no clear D. Trimming took 4 bases from V and 7 from J, leaving 8 bases between them. The CDR3 totals 12 residues. The germline V gene has CDR1 SGHVS and CDR2 FQNEAQ. As DNA, the CDR3 is TGTGCCAGCAGCTACCTGGGACAGCCCCAGCATTTT. Translated, it gives CASSYLGQPQHF.

This clonotype was counted only a few times. The genes are TRBV7-8 and TRBJ2-5; 7 bases align to TRBD1. The length of the CDR3 is 15 residues. Germline lookup yields CDR1 SGHVS and CDR2 FQNEAQ. Losses at the gene ends were 4 bases for V and 6 bases for J; bases not matched to a gene: 11. In DNA, the CDR3 is TGTGCCAGCAGCTCCCCCGAGACAGGGATAAAGACCCAGTACTTC. Translation gives CASSSPETGIKTQYF.

The V call is TRBV5-8, the J call TRBJ2-5; D is unresolved. V lost 4 bases and J lost 3, with 10 bases in between. The CDR3 totals 13 residues. The germline V gene encodes CDR1 SGHTS and CDR2 YDEGEE. The CDR3 protein is CASSEDMKETQYF. DNA for the CDR3: TGTGCCAGCAGCGAAGACATGAAAGAGACCCAGTACTTC.

This clonotype was seen only a few times. V usage is TRBV6-5 and J usage is TRBJ1-2; D call uncertain. Germline CDR1 MNHEY, CDR2 SVGAGI. The CDR3 runs to 16 residues. V was cut by 2 bases and J by 5 bases, with 18 bases left in between. The chain's CDR3 is CASSYTRNAAPYGYTF. CDR3 in DNA: TGTGCCAGCAGTTACACGCGGAACGCCGCCCCTTATGGCTACACCTTC.

A single count supports this clonotype. The CDR3 protein is CASSPRAEYEQYV. CDR3 DNA sequence: TGTGCCAGCAGCCCCCGGGCAGAATACGAGCAGTACGTC. This chain joins TRBV7-6 and TRBJ2-7; no clear D gene. CDR1 is SGHVS and CDR2 is FNYEAQ in the germline V gene. Between the trimmed V and J ends, which lost 5 bases and 4 bases, there was a span of 12 bases. There are 13 residues in the CDR3.

This clonotype was seen a handful of times. The CDR3 DNA sequence: TGTGCCAGTAGTATAGAAGGGGACTATAATTCACCCCTCCACTTT. It codes for CASSIEGDYNSPLHF. The chain couples TRBV19 to TRBJ1-6; a weak D match, TRBD1 (5 bases). V dropped 0 bases and J dropped 3 bases, with 6 bases sitting between them. The CDR3 is 15 residues long. CDR1 LNHDA and CDR2 SQIVND come from the germline V gene (reference sequence). The full variable domain, completed using reference TRBV19 and TRBJ1-6, is DGGITQSPKYLFRKEGQNVTLSCEQNLNHDAMYWYRQDPGQGLRLIYYSQIVNDFQKGDIAEGYSVSREKKESFPLTVTSAQKNPTAFYLCASSIEGDYNSPLHFGNGTRLTVT.

The genes are TRBV5-6 and TRBJ2-7; the match to TRBD1 covers 7 bases. The V segment lost 0 bases and the J segment 5 bases; nucleotides outside the gene matches: 5. Germline V gene sequence: CDR1 SGHDT, CDR2 YYEEEE. The CDR3 covers 14 residues. The CDR3: CASSLGQGEDEQYV. The CDR3 bases are TGTGCCAGCAGCTTGGGCCAGGGGGAAGACGAGCAGTACGTC.